One sample yielded the 23 T cell receptor beta chains listed below, sequenced in a study of T cell responses to AZD1222 COVID-19 vaccine. The assay was immunoSEQ multiplex PCR, and TCRdb's table has in-frame clones only and misses some. The sample has around 200,000 clones, over 80% seen once. Source: peripheral blood, taken 28 days after the second dose of the MenACWY control vaccine. These receptors originate from an adult who received the MenACWY meningococcal vaccine as a control.

The chain carries TRBV28 and TRBJ1-5; D is possibly TRBD1 (6 bases). The V end lost 6 bases, the J end lost 3 bases, and 21 bases lay between the germline ends. Per germline, CDR1 MDHEN and CDR2 SYDVKM. The CDR3 consists of 17 residues. Here the CDR3 DNA reads TGTGCCAGCAGCTCAGCGGGGGCTGGGAACATCAATCAGCCCCAGCATTTT. Amino acids: CASSSAGAGNINQPQHF.

This sequence joins TRBV5-1 and TRBJ2-5, with 8 bases fitting TRBD1. J gave up 5 bases and V 4 bases, and 10 bases lay outside the gene matches. CDR3 length equals 15 residues. Germline V gene lookup returns CDR1 SGHRS and CDR2 YFSETQ. This CDR3 reads CASSLSDRVSETQYF. The CDR3 DNA follows: TGCGCCAGCAGCCTCTCGGACAGGGTCAGTGAGACCCAGTACTTC.

This clone has more than one count but fewer than ten. The rearrangement uses TRBV7-2 and TRBJ1-1; the D gene is possibly TRBD1 (6 bases). Germline loops: CDR1 SGHTA, CDR2 FQGNSA. V was cut by 1 base and J by 1 base, with 16 bases left in between. This CDR3 region has 17 residues. The CDR3 loop is CASSLVVTGTQNTEAFF. The CDR3 DNA is TGTGCCAGCAGCTTAGTCGTAACCGGGACACAGAACACTGAAGCTTTCTTT.

The V call is TRBV6-5, the J call TRBJ2-1, with D possibly matching TRBD1 (5 bases). Trimming took off 4 bases at V and 6 bases at J, with 7 bases between the two ends. The germline gives CDR1 MNHEY, CDR2 SVGAGI. CDR3 length: 12 amino acids. The CDR3 DNA reads as TGTGCCAGCAGTTCCGACAGCAATGAGCAGTTCTTC. Translating it yields CASSSDSNEQFF.

This sequence joins TRBV6-2 or TRBV6-3 and TRBJ1-2, with 9 bases fitting TRBD1. This CDR3 spans 15 amino acids. V lost 6 bases, J lost 2 bases, and 7 bases stayed unmatched. Germline V gene lookup returns CDR1 MNHEY and CDR2 SVGEGT. CDR3 bases: TGTGCCAGCAGCATCGGACAGGGGAGGAACTATGGCTACACCTTC. Translating gives CASSIGQGRNYGYTF.

This clone has only one observation. The chain employs TRBV11-2 and TRBJ2-3; 11 nucleotides match TRBD2. J lost 1 base, V lost 2 bases, and 5 bases had no gene match. CDR1 SGHAT and CDR2 FQNNGV come from the germline V gene. The CDR3 covers 17 residues. This CDR3 is CASSLLSGGAGTDTQYF. CDR3 coding DNA: TGTGCCAGCAGCTTACTTAGCGGGGGGGCCGGCACAGATACGCAGTATTTT. Supplemented by reference TRBV11-2 and TRBJ2-3, the full variable domain reads EAGVAQSPRYKIIEKRQSVAFWCNPISGHATLYWYQQILGQGPKLLIQFQNNGVVDDSQLPKDRFSAERLKGVDSTLKIQPAKLEDSAVYLCASSLLSGGAGTDTQYFGPGTRLTVL.

This chain joins TRBV19 and TRBJ2-7; perhaps TRBD2 as D (6 bases). The germline gives CDR1 LNHDA, CDR2 SQIVND (reference sequence). The CDR3 length is 13 residues. The V and J ends lost 6 bases and 2 bases respectively, with 11 bases between them. For the CDR3, the DNA is TGTGCCAGTAGCCGGGACTTGGCCTACGAGCAGTACTTC. This sequence encodes CASSRDLAYEQYF.

The chain has TRBV7-9 and TRBJ1-3; D might be TRBD1 (5 bases). Germline CDR1 reads SEHNR; CDR2 reads FQNEAQ (reference sequence). The CDR3 extends over 14 amino acids. Trimming took off 1 base at V and 11 bases at J, with 15 bases between the two ends. In DNA, the CDR3 is TGTGCCAGCAGCTTAGGTGGACACGCTGGGGCCATATATTTT. Residues: CASSLGGHAGAIYF.

The chain has TRBV2 and TRBJ1-2; D perhaps matches TRBD1 (5 bases). Germline V gene data show CDR1 as SNHLY and CDR2 as FYNNEI. Deletions cut 7 bases from V and 6 bases from J, with 12 bases between. CDR3 length: 12 residues. The CDR3 spells CASTQWGDGYTF. For the CDR3, the DNA is TGTGCCAGCACCCAGTGGGGGGATGGCTACACCTTC.

V is TRBV6-1 and J is TRBJ1-2; D unresolved. Trimming pared 1 base from V and 3 bases from J, leaving 6 bases between. This CDR3 comprises 13 residues. The germline V gene encodes CDR1 MNHNS and CDR2 SASEGT. The CDR3 DNA sequence: TGTGCCAGCAGTGAAGGAGGGTACTATGGCTACACCTTC. Protein product: CASSEGGYYGYTF.

The chain links TRBV6-1 to TRBJ1-1, with D hard to call. The CDR3 has 12 amino acids. Trimming pared 2 bases from V and 0 bases from J, leaving 1 base between. Looked up from germline, CDR1 is MNHNS and CDR2 is SASEGT. Written as DNA, the CDR3 is TGTGCCAGCAGTGAACTGAACACTGAAGCTTTCTTT. Translating it yields CASSELNTEAFF.

V is TRBV3-1 (or the pseudogene TRBV3-2) and J is TRBJ2-1, with D possibly matching TRBD2 (5 bases). The CDR3 has 17 residues. The V gene's germline CDR1 is LGHDT and CDR2 YNNKEL (reference sequence). V shed 2 bases and J shed 5 bases, with 19 bases lying between them. DNA of the CDR3: TGTGCCAGCAGCCAACGGGGAGCAAAATCCCTAGACAATGAGCAGTTCTTC. As protein: CASSQRGAKSLDNEQFF.

This clone appeared once. The chain uses TRBV11-2 and TRBJ1-1; D is unresolved. The V gene's germline CDR1 is SGHAT and CDR2 FQNNGV. The CDR3 extends over 13 amino acids. Trimming took 6 bases from V and 1 from J, leaving 9 bases between them. CDR3 residues: CASRRLQNTEAFF. For the CDR3, the DNA is TGTGCCAGCAGGCGGCTCCAGAACACTGAAGCTTTCTTT.

V usage is TRBV5-1 and J usage is TRBJ2-1; D unresolved. Germline CDR1 is SGHRS and CDR2 is YFSETQ. Trimming took 4 bases from V and 4 from J, leaving 9 bases between them. CDR3 length equals 13 residues. The CDR3 sequence: CASSPRRYNEQFF. For the CDR3, the DNA is TGCGCCAGCAGCCCTCGCAGATACAATGAGCAGTTCTTC.

This clone was recorded once. V gene TRBV6-5 combines with J gene TRBJ1-3; weak D call: TRBD1 (5 bases). Germline CDR1 MNHEY, CDR2 SVGAGI. CDR3 length: 16 residues. Trimming stripped 2 bases from V and 2 bases from J, with 13 bases between. CDR3 region: CASSYGLGETGNTIYF. CDR3 nucleotides: TGTGCCAGCAGTTACGGGTTAGGGGAGACTGGAAACACCATATATTTT.

The V call is TRBV27, the J call TRBJ1-2, with D possibly matching TRBD1 (5 bases). The V and J ends lost 3 bases and 3 bases respectively, with 14 bases between them. The CDR3 extends over 15 amino acids. Germline-derived CDR1 and CDR2 are MNHEY and SMNVEV (reference sequence). The CDR3 region is CASSFLGWGDYGYTF. DNA for the CDR3: TGTGCCAGCAGTTTTCTCGGGTGGGGGGACTATGGCTACACCTTC.

This clone has just one count. The rearrangement links TRBV5-1 to TRBJ1-3; D remains unclear. In germline, CDR1 is SGHRS, CDR2 YFSETQ. Trimming took 0 bases from V and 2 from J, leaving 9 bases between them. This CDR3 spans 15 amino acids. This chain's CDR3 is CASSLDPRAGNTIYF. DNA of the CDR3: TGCGCCAGCAGCTTGGATCCCCGGGCTGGAAACACCATATATTTT.

The chain uses TRBV7-9 and TRBJ1-3, with D possibly being TRBD1 (6 bases). Per the germline V gene, CDR1 is SEHNR and CDR2 is FQNEAQ (reference sequence). Trimming removed 4 bases at V and 4 bases at J, with 17 bases between. The CDR3 has 16 residues. The CDR3 is CASSWGGHQGGNTIYF. The CDR3, as DNA: TGTGCCAGCAGCTGGGGGGGCCACCAGGGAGGAAACACCATATATTTT.

The chain has TRBV5-1 and TRBJ1-6; D possibly corresponds to TRBD1 (5 bases). V lost 4 bases to trimming and J lost 8 bases, with 10 bases between them. This CDR3 is 13 amino acids long. Germline V CDR1 and CDR2: SGHRS, YFSETQ. The CDR3 nucleotides read TGCGCCAGCAGCGGGACGGAACATTCACCCCTCCACTTT. Amino acid sequence: CASSGTEHSPLHF.

The V gene is TRBV6-5, the J gene TRBJ2-1; D unresolved. CDR3 length equals 13 residues. Germline V lookup: CDR1 MNHEY, CDR2 SVGAGI. V was trimmed by 7 bases and J by 2 bases, leaving 9 bases between them. Written as DNA, the CDR3 is TGTGCCAGCATCCCGCTAACCTACAATGAGCAGTTCTTC. It translates to CASIPLTYNEQFF.

The genes are TRBV27 and TRBJ2-3; the D gene is possibly TRBD2 (7 bases). Germline CDR1 and CDR2: MNHEY and SMNVEV (reference sequence). The CDR3 runs to 15 residues. Trimming took 5 bases from V and 5 from J, leaving 17 bases between them. CDR3 sequence reads: CASSPGGLRKDTQYF. CDR3 nucleotide sequence: TGTGCCAGCAGTCCCGGGGGGCTACGGAAAGATACGCAGTATTTT.

J is TRBJ1-1 and V is TRBV6-5, with 8 bases fitting TRBD1. The CDR3 has 13 residues. Germline CDR1 reads MNHEY; CDR2 reads SVGAGI. The V gene end was trimmed by 8 bases and the J gene end by 4 bases; junction bases not matched to a gene: 6. This chain's CDR3 is CASGQGSVTEAFF. Here the CDR3 DNA reads TGTGCCAGCGGACAGGGAAGCGTCACTGAAGCTTTCTTT.

The rearrangement links TRBV7-6 to TRBJ1-3, with D hard to call. V lost 2 bases to trimming and J lost 0 bases, with 17 bases between them. Germline CDR1 SGHVS, CDR2 FNYEAQ. The CDR3 sequence is 18 residues long. DNA of the CDR3: TGTGCCAGCAGCTTAAATGTGGGTCTCGTAGGCTCTGGAAACACCATATATTTT. Its translation is CASSLNVGLVGSGNTIYF.